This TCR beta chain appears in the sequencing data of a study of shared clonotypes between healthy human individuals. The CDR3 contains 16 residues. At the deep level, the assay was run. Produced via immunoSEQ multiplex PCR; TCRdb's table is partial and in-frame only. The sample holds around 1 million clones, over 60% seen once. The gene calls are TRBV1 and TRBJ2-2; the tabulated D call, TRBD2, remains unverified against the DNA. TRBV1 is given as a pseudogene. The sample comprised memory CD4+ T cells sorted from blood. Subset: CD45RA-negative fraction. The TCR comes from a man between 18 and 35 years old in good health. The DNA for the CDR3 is TGCACCAGCAGCCAGAGGCGGGAGGGTCCTACCGGGGAGCTGTTTTTT. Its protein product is CTSSQRREGPTGELFF.